These 8 T cell receptor beta chains were sequenced from one sample in a study of blood T cells in healthy people across ages. Alongside a J-beta primer mix, a sample-barcoded 5' primer served in a second PCR lasting about 7 to 12 cycles. A single record per CDR3 protein comes from TCRdb applying MiXCR to the 5' RACE reads. Found here are about 600,000 distinct CDR3 sequences, roughly 48% of them singletons; the top ten hold under 30%. Sequenced: blood. All receptors come from a man older than 75 in good health.

This clonotype has a single count. The chain carries TRBV5-1 and TRBJ1-6; 9 bases align to TRBD1. This CDR3 contains 15 residues. J gave up 8 bases and V 5 bases, and 8 bases lay outside the gene matches. Germline CDR1 reads SGHRS; CDR2 reads YFSETQ. CDR3 DNA sequence: TGCGCCAGCAGACCGGGACAGGGAATACATTCACCCCTCCACTTT. Amino acid sequence: CASRPGQGIHSPLHF.

J is TRBJ2-3 and V is TRBV10-3; 9 bases fit TRBD1. The germline CDR1 and CDR2 sequences are ENHRY and SYGVKD. This CDR3 contains 13 residues. Losses at the gene ends were 8 bases for V and 5 bases for J; bases not matched to a gene: 5. The CDR3 DNA follows: TGTGCCATCCGGGACAGGGATTTAGATACGCAGTATTTT. Its translation: CAIRDRDLDTQYF.

Only one count was recorded for this clonotype. The J gene is TRBJ1-2, the V gene TRBV6-6; unclear D gene. CDR1 and CDR2 from the germline V gene are MNHNY and SVGAGI (reference sequence). V was clipped by 2 bases and J by 4 bases, with 14 bases between them. CDR3 size: 15 residues. In DNA, the CDR3 is TGTGCCAGCAGTTACACCCAAGAACGGGGCTATGGCTACACCTTC. It specifies CASSYTQERGYGYTF.

This clonotype was seen a single time. A read error may produce the germline difference seen at one junction end. The gene calls are TRBV7-2 and TRBJ2-5, with 8 bases lining up with TRBD1. This CDR3 has 17 residues. Per germline, CDR1 SGHTA and CDR2 FQGNSA. CDR3 loop: CASSLGWTGPGQGTQYF. CDR3 coding DNA: TGTGCCAGCAGCTTAGGTTGGACAGGGCCCGGGCAAGGGACCCAGTACTTC.

As regards this clonotype: Possible read error: a much larger clone is one base away. The genes are TRBV15 and TRBJ2-7; D is possibly TRBD1 (6 bases). Germline values: CDR1 LNHNV, CDR2 YYDKDF (reference sequence). The CDR3 totals 17 residues. The CDR3 sequence: CATSRQAHRDTTYELYF. In nucleotides, the CDR3 is TGTGCCACCAGCAGACAAGCTCATCGGGACACAACCTACGAGCTGTACTTC.

This clonotype was detected ten times or more. The chain links TRBV6-6 to TRBJ1-5; TRBD1 matches at 9 bases. The germline gives CDR1 MNHNY, CDR2 SVGAGI (reference sequence). V dropped 6 bases and J dropped 5; count of bases not matched to a gene: 5. CDR3 size: 14 residues. DNA for the CDR3: TGTGCCAGCAGAAGGACAGGGGAGGATCAGCCCCAGCATTTT. Translated: CASRRTGEDQPQHF.

This clonotype was detected a few times. DNA of the CDR3: TGTGCCAGCAGTTACGCGACCACCGGGTCTCAGCCCCAGCATTTT. This encodes CASSYATTGSQPQHF. The chain recombines TRBV6-2 or TRBV6-3 with TRBJ1-5; D remains unclear. CDR1 is MNHEY, CDR2 SVGEGT, per germline. Deletions cut 2 bases from V and 6 bases from J, with 14 bases between. This CDR3 has 15 residues.

This clonotype appeared a few times. This sequence may be a read error, since a much larger clone differs from it by one base. The chain employs TRBV6-5 and TRBJ1-2; TRBD1 might be the D (5 bases). Germline V gene lookup returns CDR1 MNHEY and CDR2 SVGAGI. The CDR3 contains 15 residues. V was clipped by 0 bases and J by 4 bases, with 12 bases between them. CDR3 bases: TGTGCCAGCAGTTACTCCCGAGGGGTCGGCTATGGCTACACCTTC. Translated: CASSYSRGVGYGYTF.